The 5 T cell receptor beta chains given below trace back to one sample, sequenced in a study of T cell responses to AZD1222 COVID-19 vaccine. Some clones are missing from TCRdb's copy, which holds only in-frame ones; the method was immunoSEQ multiplex PCR. The sample includes fewer than 180,000 clones, approximately 92% of them seen just once. The specimen was peripheral blood, collected 28 days after the second AZD1222 dose. The source of these receptors is an adult who received the AZD1222 COVID-19 vaccine.

This chain connects TRBV24-1 to TRBJ2-1; 12 bases agree with TRBD2. In germline, CDR1 is KGHDR, CDR2 SFDVKD. The CDR3 length is 16 residues. J gave up 5 bases and V 4 bases, and 5 bases lay outside the gene matches. Here the CDR3 reads CATSEASGRANNEQFF. For the CDR3, the DNA is TGTGCCACCAGTGAAGCTAGCGGGAGGGCCAACAATGAGCAGTTCTTC.

This clone has only one observation. This rearrangement joins TRBV7-2 to TRBJ2-7; D perhaps matches TRBD2 (5 bases). The V end was cut by 2 bases, the J end by 3 bases, with 14 bases between. Germline values: CDR1 SGHTA, CDR2 FQGNSA. The CDR3 sequence is 15 residues long. CDR3 coding DNA: TGTGCCAGCAGCTTAACGACTACCGTTGGCTACGAGCAGTACTTC. Translation: CASSLTTTVGYEQYF. The entire variable domain, with the rest obtained from reference TRBV7-2 and TRBJ2-7, is as follows: GAGVSQSPSNKVTEKGKDVELRCDPISGHTALYWYRQSLGQGLEFLIYFQGNSAPDKSGLPSDRFSAERTGGSVSTLTIQRTQQEDSAVYLCASSLTTTVGYEQYFGPGTRLTVT.

The chain has TRBV10-3 and TRBJ1-3; D gene ambiguous. The CDR3 runs to 14 residues. Germline lookup yields CDR1 ENHRY and CDR2 SYGVKD. V gave up 5 bases and J gave up 0 bases, with 8 bases separating them. This CDR3 is CAISPDPSGNTIYF. CDR3 in DNA: TGTGCCATCAGTCCAGACCCCTCTGGAAACACCATATATTTT.

V gene TRBV7-2 combines with J gene TRBJ1-5; D is perhaps TRBD1 (5 bases). CDR3 length: 17 amino acids. CDR1 and CDR2 from the germline V gene are SGHTA and FQGNSA. V lost 1 base to trimming and J lost 3 bases, with 16 bases between them. In DNA, the CDR3 is TGTGCCAGCAGCTTAGATCCCCCAGGGCCAAACAATCAGCCCCAGCATTTT. Its protein product is CASSLDPPGPNNQPQHF. Variable domain in full (rest from reference TRBV7-2 and TRBJ1-5): GAGVSQSPSNKVTEKGKDVELRCDPISGHTALYWYRQSLGQGLEFLIYFQGNSAPDKSGLPSDRFSAERTGGSVSTLTIQRTQQEDSAVYLCASSLDPPGPNNQPQHFGDGTRLSIL.

The chain couples TRBV27 to TRBJ2-1; 11 bases align to TRBD1. The CDR3 sequence is 18 residues long. V gave up 6 bases and J gave up 4 bases; unmatched junction bases: 14. CDR1 is MNHEY, CDR2 SMNVEV, per germline (reference sequence). The CDR3 loop reads CASRPRGTGGLAYNEQFF. CDR3 nucleotide sequence: TGTGCCAGCAGACCAAGGGGGACAGGGGGTTTGGCTTACAATGAGCAGTTCTTC.